Below, 9 T cell receptor beta chains from the same sample are listed, as sequenced in a study of blood T cell repertoires in COVID-19. Method: immunoSEQ multiplex PCR; TCRdb's copy keeps in-frame clones and lacks some. The sample has roughly 520,000 clones, 70% to 90% seen once. Material for sequencing was PBMCs or T cells enriched from blood (not recorded which). The receptors come from a woman aged 40-49 years who had recovered from COVID-19.

This clone was observed a single time. This sequence joins TRBV6-2 or TRBV6-3 and TRBJ2-7; 11 bases match TRBD2. After removal of 5 bases from V and 2 bases from J, the junction contained 5 bases not matched to a gene. The CDR3 contains 15 residues. Germline V gene sequence: CDR1 MNHEY, CDR2 SVGEGT. CDR3 loop: CASSRGTSGTYEQYF. The CDR3 nucleotides read TGTGCCAGCAGTAGGGGGACTAGCGGAACCTACGAGCAGTACTTC.

The genes are TRBV30 and TRBJ2-1, with 10 bases lining up with TRBD1. The CDR3 is 16 amino acids. The germline CDR1 and CDR2 sequences are GTSNPN and SVGIG (reference sequence). The J segment lost 7 bases and the V segment lost 4 bases, leaving 13 bases of the junction unmatched. The CDR3 region has the DNA TGTGCCTGGATAGGGAAAGGGACAGGGGCTCGAAATGAGCAGTTCTTC. Encoded protein: CAWIGKGTGARNEQFF.

This rearrangement joins TRBV10-2 to TRBJ2-1, with D possibly being TRBD1 (6 bases). Germline CDR1 WSHSY, CDR2 SAAADI. The germline V and J ends were trimmed by 5 bases and 10 bases, with 9 bases remaining between them. This CDR3 has 11 residues. The CDR3 DNA reads TGCGCCAGCAGTCCAGGGGACGAGCAGTTCTTC. Translating it yields CASSPGDEQFF.

As concerns this clone: The germline gene is not matched at one end of the junction; a read error may be the cause. This sequence joins TRBV5-4 and TRBJ1-6; TRBD1 aligns across 7 bases. The germline CDR1 and CDR2 sequences are SGHNT and YYREEE (reference sequence). The CDR3 loop spans 13 amino acids. CDR3 in amino acids: CASSLRGEAANVF. The CDR3 nucleotides read TGTGCCAGCAGCCTCAGGGGGGAGGCCGCCAACGTGTTT.

The chain carries TRBV4-3 and TRBJ2-5; TRBD2 matches at 8 bases. Trimming took 3 bases from V and 4 from J; bases not matched to a gene: 10. The CDR3 has 16 amino acids. Germline V gene data show CDR1 as LGHNA and CDR2 as YSLEER. In DNA form, the CDR3 reads TGCGCCAGCAGCCACTCGATGGGACTAGGCGGAGAGACCCAGTACTTC. Translating gives CASSHSMGLGGETQYF.

The table lists this clone with a few counts. This chain joins TRBV5-1 and TRBJ2-3, with D tentatively TRBD2 (6 bases). Trimming shortened V by 4 bases and J by 6 bases, and 9 bases separated the two germline ends. CDR3 size: 12 residues. Germline assignment: CDR1 SGHRS and CDR2 YFSETQ. The CDR3 region is CASSPGGDTQYF. The CDR3 nucleotides read TGCGCCAGCAGCCCCGGAGGGGATACGCAGTATTTT.

The chain recombines TRBV19 with TRBJ2-4, with TRBD2 identical over 16 bases. J was trimmed by 0 bases and V by 5 bases; bases with no gene match: 10. There are 20 residues in the CDR3. Germline CDR1 reads LNHDA; CDR2 reads SQIVND (reference sequence). The CDR3 loop is CASSAASGLAGGPAKNIQYF. Written as DNA, the CDR3 is TGTGCCAGTAGTGCCGCCTCGGGACTAGCGGGAGGGCCAGCCAAAAACATTCAGTACTTC.

The rearrangement joins TRBV7-9 to TRBJ1-1, with D tentatively TRBD1 (5 bases). V was trimmed by 3 bases and J by 5 bases, leaving 10 bases between them. Germline-derived CDR1 and CDR2 are SEHNR and FQNEAQ (reference sequence). The CDR3 covers 13 residues. The CDR3 bases are TGTGCCAGCAGCTTCACAGGTGGGACTGAAGCTTTCTTT. This encodes CASSFTGGTEAFF.

The chain links TRBV7-2 to TRBJ2-2; D gene uncertain. CDR1 is SGHTA, CDR2 FQGNSA, per germline. With 2 bases removed from V and 8 bases from J, the gap between germline ends came to 12 bases. There are 14 residues in the CDR3. CDR3 protein: CASSLTPSGGELFF. The DNA for the CDR3 is TGTGCCAGCAGCTTAACCCCCTCGGGTGGGGAGCTGTTTTTT.